Below are 30 T cell receptor beta chains sequenced from a single sample in a study of siplizumab effects on memory and regulatory T cells. TCRdb keeps only in-frame clones here, not all; method: immunoSEQ multiplex PCR. The sample contains some 100,000 clones, 93% of which appear only once. The sequencing input was CD8+ T cells sorted from blood. The receptors shown here come from a human donor in good health.

DNA for the CDR3: TGTGCCAGCAGCCTGAAACTAGCGGGAGACGGTTACGAGCAGTACTTC. This translates into CASSLKLAGDGYEQYF. V usage is TRBV5-6 and J usage is TRBJ2-7; 11 bases align to TRBD2. V lost 4 bases to trimming and J lost 4 bases; unmatched junction nucleotides: 10. The CDR3 has 16 residues. Germline V gene data show CDR1 as SGHDT and CDR2 as YYEEEE.

The chain couples TRBV7-6 to TRBJ1-6; the D is unclear. V was clipped by 1 base and J by 7 bases, with 11 bases between them. The CDR3 loop spans 15 amino acids. Germline-derived CDR1 and CDR2 are SGHVS and FNYEAQ. The CDR3 DNA is TGTGCCAGCAGCTTAGGTCTTGGCTTAAATTCACCCCTCCACTTT. Its translation: CASSLGLGLNSPLHF.

The CDR3 DNA sequence: TGTGCCTGGAGTCCTGGGACAGGGCGGGCAGATACGCAGTATTTT. It codes for CAWSPGTGRADTQYF. The chain uses TRBV30 and TRBJ2-3; 9 bases are shared with TRBD1. V shed 2 bases, J shed 4 bases, and the junction held 7 bases outside the gene matches. Germline CDR1 and CDR2: GTSNPN and SVGIG (reference sequence). The CDR3 is 15 residues long. The variable domain in full, with the rest retrieved from reference TRBV30 and TRBJ2-3, is SQTIHQWPATLVQPVGSPLSLECTVEGTSNPNLYWYRQAAGRGLQLLFYSVGIGQISSEVPQNLSASRPQDRQFILSSKKLLLSDSGFYLCAWSPGTGRADTQYFGPGTRLTVL.

This clone has just one count. The V and J genes are TRBV10-3 and TRBJ2-3, with D perhaps TRBD2 (6 bases). In germline, CDR1 is ENHRY, CDR2 SYGVKD. The CDR3 runs to 14 residues. The germline V and J ends were trimmed by 7 bases and 2 bases, with 13 bases remaining between them. This CDR3 reads CAIKASATTDTQYF. Here the CDR3 DNA reads TGTGCCATCAAAGCTAGCGCCACCACAGATACGCAGTATTTT.

This clone appeared a single time. The chain employs TRBV11-3 and TRBJ2-1; D is perhaps TRBD2 (5 bases). This CDR3 is built from 13 residues. V was cut by 8 bases and J by 2 bases, with 10 bases left in between. Germline V gene sequence: CDR1 SGHNT, CDR2 YENEEA. The CDR3 DNA follows: TGTGCCAGCCGACTAAGGGCCTACAATGAGCAGTTCTTC. Amino acid sequence: CASRLRAYNEQFF.

The chain employs TRBV5-8 and TRBJ2-1, with TRBD2 matching 9 bases. Losses at the gene ends were 0 bases for V and 10 bases for J; bases not matched to a gene: 11. There are 16 residues in the CDR3. Germline assignment: CDR1 SGHTS and CDR2 YDEGEE. The CDR3: CASSLVISSGIREQFF. The CDR3, as DNA: TGTGCCAGCAGCTTGGTCATCTCTAGCGGGATCCGGGAGCAGTTCTTC.

The rearrangement links TRBV29-1 to TRBJ1-4; 7 bases map to TRBD1. The junction had 7 bases not matched to a gene; V was cut back by 4 bases and J by 5 bases. This CDR3 is built from 14 residues. Germline CDR1 reads SQVTM; CDR2 reads ANQGSEA. CDR3 sequence reads: CSVGGGGRNEKLFF. The DNA of the CDR3 is TGCAGCGTTGGAGGGGGCGGGAGAAATGAAAAACTGTTTTTT.

The gene calls are TRBV2 and TRBJ2-5; TRBD1 agrees at 7 bases. The J call may be mistaken, given a closer DNA end match to TRBJ2-7. CDR1 and CDR2 from the germline V gene are SNHLY and FYNNEI. The CDR3 spans 14 residues. CDR3 DNA sequence: TGTGCCAGCAGTAGACCGGGACAGTTCTACGAGCAGTACTTC. Translating it yields CASSRPGQFYEQYF.

The rearrangement joins TRBV7-9 to TRBJ2-3; TRBD2 matches at 9 bases. The CDR3 loop spans 18 amino acids. The V and J ends lost 4 bases and 0 bases, in that order; junction bases with no gene match: 11. Germline-derived CDR1 and CDR2 are SEHNR and FQNEAQ (reference sequence). The CDR3 spells CASSSRTSARTSTDTQYF. The CDR3 DNA reads TGTGCCAGCAGCTCAAGGACTAGCGCCCGTACTAGCACAGATACGCAGTATTTT.

J is TRBJ2-3 and V is TRBV7-9, with D perhaps TRBD1 (5 bases). CDR1 SEHNR and CDR2 FQNEAQ come from the germline V gene (reference sequence). Deletions cut 5 bases from V and 4 bases from J, with 10 bases between. This CDR3 is 13 amino acids long. The CDR3 coding sequence is TGTGCCAGCAGCAACCAGGGTCCAGATACGCAGTATTTT. Translated, it gives CASSNQGPDTQYF.

Points on this clone: The sample has other DNA sequences that encode this CDR3 too. The CDR3 sequence: CASSLEGTDTQYF. CDR3 nucleotide sequence: TGCGCCAGCAGCTTGGAGGGGACAGATACGCAGTATTTT. This chain uses TRBV5-1 with TRBJ2-3; possible D gene TRBD1, 5 bases. V lost 0 bases, J lost 3 bases, and 5 bases lay in between. CDR3 length: 13 amino acids. Germline V gene sequence: CDR1 SGHRS, CDR2 YFSETQ. Based on the CDR3 plus reference TRBV5-1 and TRBJ2-3, the full variable domain is KAGVTQTPRYLIKTRGQQVTLSCSPISGHRSVSWYQQTPGQGLQFLFEYFSETQRNKGNFPGRFSGRQFSNSRSEMNVSTLELGDSALYLCASSLEGTDTQYFGPGTRLTVL.

This clone was seen only once. The chain joins TRBV19 to TRBJ1-5; weak D call: TRBD1 (5 bases). CDR3 length equals 18 residues. Trimming stripped 0 bases from V and 4 bases from J, with 19 bases between. The germline V gene has CDR1 LNHDA and CDR2 SQIVND (reference sequence). The CDR3 DNA is TGTGCCAGTAGTATAGATCGCGGGGGTTGGGACCGGAATCAGCCCCAGCATTTT. Its protein is CASSIDRGGWDRNQPQHF. Complete variable domain (other parts from reference TRBV19 and TRBJ1-5): DGGITQSPKYLFRKEGQNVTLSCEQNLNHDAMYWYRQDPGQGLRLIYYSQIVNDFQKGDIAEGYSVSREKKESFPLTVTSAQKNPTAFYLCASSIDRGGWDRNQPQHFGDGTRLSIL.

This chain connects TRBV30 to TRBJ1-5; no clear D. Germline assignment: CDR1 GTSNPN and CDR2 SVGIG (reference sequence). This CDR3 has 13 residues. V was cut by 0 bases and J by 4 bases, with 7 bases left in between. For the CDR3, the DNA is TGTGCCTGGAGTGTACGGGGAAATCAGCCCCAGCATTTT. Translation gives CAWSVRGNQPQHF.

This rearrangement joins TRBV7-9 to TRBJ2-1; tentatively, D is TRBD1 (6 bases). Trimming pared 2 bases from V and 8 bases from J, leaving 19 bases between. The CDR3 contains 16 residues. Germline values: CDR1 SEHNR, CDR2 FQNEAQ (reference sequence). This CDR3 reads CASSLSGGGYLDEQFF. The CDR3, as DNA: TGTGCCAGCAGCTTAAGCGGTGGGGGCTACTTGGATGAGCAGTTCTTC.

The CDR3 nucleotides are TGTGCCAGCAGCATGGGATTACCTGAGCAGTTCTTC. Its protein is CASSMGLPEQFF. This chain uses TRBV7-9 with TRBJ2-1; D gene uncertain. CDR1 and CDR2 (germline): SEHNR, FQNEAQ (reference sequence). Trimming pared 5 bases from V and 9 bases from J, leaving 11 bases between. The CDR3 spans 12 residues.

The V gene is TRBV7-2, the J gene TRBJ1-3, with D perhaps matching TRBD1 (6 bases). Trimming shortened V by 1 base and J by 0 bases, and 10 bases separated the two germline ends. The CDR3 runs 16 residues. The germline V gene encodes CDR1 SGHTA and CDR2 FQGNSA. The CDR3 reads CASSLGQADSGNTIYF. CDR3 in DNA: TGTGCCAGCAGCTTAGGACAGGCCGACTCTGGAAACACCATATATTTT.

This sequence joins TRBV5-1 and TRBJ2-2; 7 bases line up with TRBD1. V shed 4 bases, J shed 1 base, and the junction held 1 base outside the gene matches. CDR3 size: 14 residues. Per germline, CDR1 SGHRS and CDR2 YFSETQ. CDR3 region: CASSRTGNTGELFF. In DNA, the CDR3 is TGCGCCAGCAGCCGGACAGGGAACACCGGGGAGCTGTTTTTT.

V gene TRBV4-3 combines with J gene TRBJ1-3, with D possibly TRBD1 on 5 matching bases. Germline V gene sequence: CDR1 LGHNA, CDR2 YSLEER. Trimming pared 0 bases from V and 3 bases from J, leaving 12 bases between. The CDR3 extends over 16 amino acids. The CDR3 protein is CASSQDLRGSGNTIYF. The CDR3 DNA reads as TGCGCCAGCAGCCAAGATTTGAGGGGTAGTGGAAACACCATATATTTT.

The chain couples TRBV7-8 to TRBJ2-7, with TRBD2 matching over 8 bases. The J segment lost 2 bases and the V segment lost 5 bases, leaving 8 bases of the junction unmatched. The CDR3 runs to 15 residues. The germline gives CDR1 SGHVS, CDR2 FQNEAQ. For the CDR3, the DNA is TGTGCCAGCAGCCCACTAGCGGACGTACCCTACGAGCAGTACTTC. The encoded protein is CASSPLADVPYEQYF.

CDR3 in amino acids: CASRTTGGDEQFF. The CDR3 DNA is TGTGCCAGCAGGACGACAGGGGGCGATGAGCAGTTCTTC. The V call is TRBV27, the J call TRBJ2-1; the match to TRBD1 covers 10 bases. With 6 bases clipped from V and 8 bases from J, the junction kept 4 bases outside the gene matches. This CDR3 comprises 13 residues. Germline V lookup: CDR1 MNHEY, CDR2 SMNVEV (reference sequence).

This sequence joins TRBV10-2 and TRBJ1-2; tentative D call: TRBD1 (6 bases). The CDR3 contains 15 residues. V shed 3 bases and J shed 2 bases, with 13 bases lying between them. The germline CDR1 and CDR2 sequences are WSHSY and SAAADI. The CDR3 DNA reads TGCGCCAGCAGTGAAGGAGGGGGGGGGAACTATGGCTACACCTTC. Residues: CASSEGGGGNYGYTF.

The CDR3 loop is CAIRTGPYEQYF. CDR3 DNA sequence: TGTGCCATCAGGACAGGGCCCTACGAGCAGTACTTC. The chain joins TRBV10-3 to TRBJ2-7; 7 bases align to TRBD1. The ends lost 6 bases at V and 2 bases at J; junction bases unmatched: 1. The CDR3 totals 12 residues. Germline CDR1 is ENHRY and CDR2 is SYGVKD.

J is TRBJ2-5 and V is TRBV7-9; possibly TRBD2 for D (6 bases). Germline values: CDR1 SEHNR, CDR2 FQNEAQ (reference sequence). The CDR3 has 14 residues. Trimming removed 3 bases from V and 3 bases from J, with 11 bases in between. In nucleotides, the CDR3 is TGTGCCAGCAGCTTTTGGGAGGAGGAAGAGACCCAGTACTTC. Its translation is CASSFWEEEETQYF.

The rearrangement uses TRBV4-1 and TRBJ1-6; TRBD1 is a possible D gene (6 bases). V gave up 0 bases and J gave up 10 bases, with 13 bases separating them. This CDR3 region has 15 residues. CDR1 and CDR2 from the germline V gene are MGHRA and YSYEKL. CDR3 sequence reads: CASSQEHRAGSPLHF. In DNA, the CDR3 is TGCGCCAGCAGCCAAGAACACAGGGCCGGGTCACCCCTCCACTTT.

Regarding this clone: One end of the junction is discordant with germline, which a read error may explain. V usage is TRBV9 and J usage is TRBJ2-1, with D possibly called TRBD1 or TRBD2 (5 bases each). Germline V gene sequence: CDR1 SGDLS, CDR2 YYNGEE. The CDR3 length is 14 residues. This CDR3 is CASSVEGTYNEQFF. The DNA for the CDR3 is TGTGCCAGCAGCGTAGAGGGGACCTATAATGAGCAGTTCTTC.

The chain couples TRBV6-6 to TRBJ1-1, with 8 positions matching TRBD1. The length of the CDR3 is 14 residues. Germline CDR1 is MNHNY and CDR2 is SVGAGI (reference sequence). The V segment lost 6 bases and the J segment 1 base; nucleotides outside the gene matches: 4. The CDR3 nucleotides read TGTGCCAGCAGCGCTGGGACAGGGAACACTGAAGCTTTCTTT. It yields the protein CASSAGTGNTEAFF.

This chain links TRBV7-9 with TRBJ1-1, with TRBD1 matching over 9 bases. V gave up 5 bases and J gave up 6 bases; unmatched junction bases: 10. The CDR3 has 15 residues. The germline gives CDR1 SEHNR, CDR2 FQNEAQ (reference sequence). CDR3 amino acids: CASSPVVGQGAEAFF. CDR3 nucleotides: TGTGCCAGCAGCCCTGTGGTGGGACAGGGTGCTGAAGCTTTCTTT.

This clone has more than one count but fewer than ten. The chain uses TRBV11-2 and TRBJ1-1; D is possibly TRBD1 (5 bases). This CDR3 spans 15 amino acids. In germline, CDR1 is SGHAT, CDR2 FQNNGV. Trimming took off 4 bases at V and 5 bases at J, with 17 bases between the two ends. The CDR3 region is CASSSAHGAGTEAFF. In DNA, the CDR3 is TGTGCCAGCAGCTCAGCACACGGGGCTGGGACTGAAGCTTTCTTT.

The V and J genes are TRBV4-1 and TRBJ2-7; 7 positions match TRBD1. The length of the CDR3 is 17 residues. Germline CDR1 reads MGHRA; CDR2 reads YSYEKL. The V segment lost 4 bases and the J segment 0 bases; nucleotides outside the gene matches: 12. The chain's CDR3 is CASSLRPPGQNSYEQYF. CDR3 coding DNA: TGCGCCAGCAGCCTCAGACCCCCGGGACAGAACTCCTACGAGCAGTACTTC.

V and J are TRBV4-2 and TRBJ1-1, with D hard to call. Trimming stripped 3 bases from V and 5 bases from J, with 7 bases between. The CDR3 covers 12 residues. CDR1 is LGHNA, CDR2 YNFKEQ, per germline. The CDR3 bases are TGTGCCAGCAGCCACCTACAGACTGAAGCTTTCTTT. Its protein is CASSHLQTEAFF.